The rows below give T cell receptor beta chains drawn from one sample of a study of blood T cells in healthy people across ages. TCRdb redid the calling of the 5' RACE reads with MiXCR, one entry per CDR3 protein. The table has 550,000 to 600,000 distinct CDR3 sequences, around half seen once. Material: blood. The source of these receptors is a man of 80 years or more in good health. The CDR3 runs from the conserved cysteine through the conserved F or W. D genes are given only for firm matches. A row's size may be missing; if present it is once, few, many or a size class.

j_gene | v_gene | d_gene | abundance | CDR3nt | CDR3aa
TRBJ2-1 | TRBV12-3/TRBV12-4 | - | few | TGTGCCAGCAGTGCCGGGACCAACAATGAGCAGTTCTTC | CASSAGTNNEQFF
TRBJ2-1 | TRBV11-3 | - | - | TGTGCCAGCAGCTCGGCCCCGGAGCCATTATCTGAGCAGTTCTTC | CASSSAPEPLSEQFF
TRBJ1-1 | TRBV7-2 | TRBD1 | few | TGTGCCAGCAGCTCCGCCGGACAGGGGGGCACTGAAGCTTTCTTT | CASSSAGQGGTEAFF
TRBJ2-7 | TRBV28 | - | - | TGTGCCAGCAGTTTAAGGGGCGACAGCCACGAGCAGTACTTC | CASSLRGDSHEQYF
TRBJ2-1 | TRBV20-1 | - | few | TGCAGTGCTACCCGACTAAGCAGTGAGCAGTTCTTC | CSATRLSSEQFF
TRBJ2-7 | TRBV20-1 | TRBD1 | - | TGCAGTGCTAGAGGTGGCCACGACAGGGGAGATTCCTACGAGCAGTACTTC | CSARGGHDRGDSYEQYF
TRBJ2-3 | TRBV12-3/TRBV12-4 | - | few | TGTGCCAGCAGTTCGATGGATACGCAGTATTTT | CASSSMDTQYF
TRBJ2-5 | TRBV28 | TRBD1 | - | TGTGCCAGCAGGGAGACAGGGCTTGAGACCCAGTACTTC | CASRETGLETQYF
TRBJ1-6 | TRBV28 | TRBD1 | many | TGTGCCAGTGCGACAGGGCCCGTTTATAATTCACCCCTCCACTTT | CASATGPVYNSPLHF
TRBJ1-4 | TRBV20-1 | - | once | TGCAGTGCTCCCCAGGACCGTGATGCCGGAACTAATGAAAAACTGTTTTTT | CSAPQDRDAGTNEKLFF
TRBJ2-1 | TRBV6-5 | TRBD1 | - | TGTGCCAGCAGTTATGCCGGGACAGGGAAATACAATGAGCAGTTCTTC | CASSYAGTGKYNEQFF
TRBJ2-7 | TRBV7-2 | - | few | TGTGCCAGCAGCTTACTGCGCGGGAACGAGCAGTACTTC | CASSLLRGNEQYF
TRBJ2-2 | TRBV7-2 | - | - | TGTGCCAGCAGCCTCTATTTGGACACCGGGGAGCTGTTTTTT | CASSLYLDTGELFF
TRBJ2-3 | TRBV4-1 | TRBD2 | few | TGCGCCAGCAGCCAAGTGGGAGGGGATACGCAGTATTTT | CASSQVGGDTQYF
TRBJ2-3 | TRBV7-3 | TRBD1 | - | TGTGCCAGCAGCCCACAGGGGGTGACGGCAGATACGCAGTATTTT | CASSPQGVTADTQYF
TRBJ2-3 | TRBV29-1 | - | - | TGCAGCGTCAAAGGGATAACAGATACGCAGTATTTT | CSVKGITDTQYF
TRBJ1-1 | TRBV6-6 | - | - | TGTGCCAGCAGGGGACACGGGAACACTGAAGCTTTCTTT | CASRGHGNTEAFF
TRBJ2-1 | TRBV7-2 | - | - | TGTGCCAGCAGCTTAGGGGGAGGGGGCACCGGCAATGAGCAGTTCTTC | CASSLGGGGTGNEQFF
TRBJ2-1 | TRBV18 | TRBD2 | - | TGTGCCAGCTCACCCCTAGCGGGGGGGCAAACAATCAATGAGCAGTTCTTC | CASSPLAGGQTINEQFF
TRBJ1-2 | TRBV15 | - | - | TGTGCCACCAGCAGAGATTTTGGGGAATGGGGCTACACCTTC | CATSRDFGEWGYTF
TRBJ1-2 | TRBV6-2/TRBV6-3 | TRBD1 | once | TGTGCCAGCAGTTCCTACAACAGGGGTAACTATGGCTACACCTTC | CASSSYNRGNYGYTF
TRBJ1-1 | TRBV10-2 | TRBD1 | - | TGCGCCAGCAGGGGCATGGACAGGCGGAACACTGAAGCTTTCTTT | CASRGMDRRNTEAFF
TRBJ1-6 | TRBV27 | TRBD1 | - | TGTGCCAGCAGACTACAGGGGGTTTCTCGTTCACCCCTCCACTTT | CASRLQGVSRSPLHF